This TCR beta chain is drawn from a study of beta chain features in type 1 diabetes. Notes on the study in general: For TCRB rearrangement, an influence of HLA type remained unresolved here. Significant though moderate, a shortening of TCRB CDR3s appeared in all four CD4+ subsets of Type 1 diabetes patients. VDJ junctions in type 1 diabetes patients carried more deletions and fewer insertions.

One heparinised blood draw averaging about 116 mL was given by each donor. From germline, CDR1 is MNHEY and CDR2 SMNVEV (reference sequence). The CDR3 loop spans 14 amino acids. Regarding this clone: Antigen unknown. Its ends do not fully match the called genes, so a read error is possible. At the DNA level, this CDR3 is encoded by other sequences in the same sample as well.

Every bit of the isolated RNA underwent reverse transcription, so sequencing read expressed TCRB transcripts. About 3.57 million reads per sample were averaged for naive, central memory and regulatory samples. Data came from immunoSEQ multiplex PCR; TCRdb stores just in-frame clones and leaves some out. This table holds some 700,000 clones, roughly 13% found once. This sequence was found in a young man with type 1 diabetes. The sequencing input was naive CD4+ T cells from blood. The chain uses TRBV27 and TRBJ1-6; 7 bases line up with TRBD1. CDR3 sequence: CASSPRDSNSPLHF. CDR3 sequence (DNA): TGTGCTAGCAGTCCTCGGGACAGCAATTCACCCCTCCACTTT.